The rows below give T cell receptor beta chains drawn from one sample of a study of blood T cell repertoires in COVID-19. Clones were sequenced by immunoSEQ multiplex PCR, and TCRdb holds only the in-frame ones, with some missing. The sample contains about 210,000 clones, about nine tenths of which appear only once. Sequenced sample: PBMCs or T cells enriched from blood (not recorded which). These receptors all come from a man aged 25-45 years in a cohort exposed to, infected with or recovered from COVID-19 (not recorded which). The CDR3 runs from the conserved cysteine through the conserved F or W. A D gene is named only where the DNA matches it firmly. Rows give clone size only sometimes, using once, few, many, or a class for an expanded clone.

TRBD1,15,.,TRBV7-9,TRBJ2-7,CASSRSDRGPYEQYF,TGTGCCAGCAGCCGATCGGACAGGGGCCCCTACGAGCAGTACTTC
TRBD2,17,.,TRBV7-3,TRBJ2-1,CASSLDGLAETYNEQFF,TGTGCCAGCAGCTTAGACGGACTAGCGGAAACCTACAATGAGCAGTTCTTC
.,15,.,TRBV6-5,TRBJ1-1,CASSYSRNRSPEAFF,TGTGCCAGCAGTTACTCACGGAACCGGAGCCCTGAAGCTTTCTTT
TRBD1,14,.,TRBV28,TRBJ1-5,CASSSDRVNQPQHF,TGTGCCAGCAGTTCCGACAGGGTCAATCAGCCCCAGCATTTT
TRBD2,16,once,TRBV19,TRBJ2-1,CASRTSGSPPYNEQFF,TGTGCCAGTAGGACTAGCGGGAGCCCTCCTTACAATGAGCAGTTCTTC
.,15,.,TRBV5-1,TRBJ2-3,CASSLDRRRTDTQYF,TGCGCCAGCAGCTTGGACAGGCGGCGCACAGATACGCAGTATTTT
.,13,many,TRBV24-1,TRBJ1-5,CATSAAASGPQHF,TGTGCCACCAGTGCGGCAGCGAGCGGGCCCCAGCATTTT
.,14,.,TRBV27,TRBJ1-1,CASSFSSQATEAFF,TGTGCCAGCAGTTTCTCCAGCCAGGCCACTGAAGCTTTCTTT
.,16,.,TRBV28,TRBJ2-7,CASSGGAGSPSYEQYF,TGTGCCAGCAGTGGCGGGGCGGGCTCACCCTCCTACGAGCAGTACTTC
.,11,.,TRBV6-5,TRBJ1-1,CASTFDTEAFF,TGTGCCAGCACCTTCGACACTGAAGCTTTCTTT
.,15,.,TRBV5-1,TRBJ2-5,CASNPLQVQIETQYF,TGCGCCAGCAACCCCCTTCAGGTCCAAATCGAGACCCAGTACTTC
TRBD2,17,.,TRBV4-3,TRBJ2-1,CASSQGMLAGYRNEQFF,TGCGCCAGCAGCCAAGGGATGCTAGCGGGATATCGTAATGAGCAGTTCTTC
.,14,few,TRBV10-3,TRBJ1-1,CAISESTRHLEAFF,TGTGCCATCAGTGAGTCGACCAGACACCTTGAAGCTTTCTTT
.,14,.,TRBV4-2,TRBJ2-2,CASSRTENTGELFF,TGTGCCAGCAGTCGGACAGAGAACACCGGGGAGCTGTTTTTT
.,12,.,TRBV27,TRBJ2-1,CASSFRGLEQFF,TGTGCCAGCAGTTTCAGGGGTCTTGAGCAGTTCTTC
TRBD1,15,.,TRBV5-1,TRBJ1-6,CASSVGTGDNSPLHF,TGCGCCAGCAGCGTCGGGACAGGGGATAATTCACCCCTCCACTTT
TRBD2,20,.,TRBV12-5,TRBJ2-3,CASRTHRKGLAGVGTDTQYF,TGTGCTAGTAGGACACATCGGAAGGGACTAGCGGGAGTGGGCACAGATACGCAGTATTTT
.,16,.,TRBV5-1,TRBJ1-6,CASSLEAGAYNSPLHF,TGCGCCAGCAGCTTGGAGGCAGGGGCCTATAATTCACCCCTCCACTTT
.,14,.,TRBV6-1,TRBJ2-3,CASSVLPGSDTQYF,TGTGCCAGCAGTGTCCTTCCAGGGTCGGATACGCAGTATTTT
TRBD1,17,.,TRBV28,TRBJ1-5,CASSSIYMGQGNQPQHF,TGTGCCAGCAGCTCCATTTATATGGGACAGGGAAATCAGCCCCAGCATTTT
TRBD2,18,.,TRBV4-2,TRBJ2-7,CASSQDFPGGDISHEQYF,TGTGCCAGCAGCCAAGATTTCCCGGGGGGGGACATATCCCACGAGCAGTACTTC
TRBD1,15,.,TRBV28,TRBJ1-5,CASSFEGAIDQPQHF,TGTGCCAGCAGTTTTGAGGGGGCAATCGATCAGCCCCAGCATTTT
.,15,.,TRBV18,TRBJ1-1,CASSTTGGANTEAFF,TGTGCCAGCTCAACTACCGGGGGGGCTAACACTGAAGCTTTCTTT
TRBD1,15,.,TRBV7-8,TRBJ1-4,CASSIRDRTNEKLFF,TGTGCCAGCAGCATCCGGGACAGAACTAATGAAAAACTGTTTTTT
.,16,once,TRBV5-1,TRBJ1-1,CASSSGNFNMNTEAFF,TGCGCCAGCAGCTCAGGGAATTTTAACATGAACACTGAAGCTTTCTTT
TRBD2,15,few,TRBV7-7,TRBJ2-7,CASSAGLAGVDEQYF,TGTGCTAGCAGCGCGGGACTAGCGGGAGTCGACGAGCAGTACTTC
TRBD2,16,.,TRBV6-2/TRBV6-3,TRBJ2-7,CASSDPGLGVFYEQYF,TGTGCCAGCAGCGACCCCGGACTAGGGGTCTTTTACGAGCAGTACTTC
.,14,.,TRBV19,TRBJ2-5,CASRDVRVEETQYF,TGTGCCAGTAGAGATGTCAGGGTCGAAGAGACCCAGTACTTC
.,15,.,TRBV5-1,TRBJ2-5,CASSLANRREETQYF,TGCGCCAGCAGCTTGGCGAACAGGAGAGAGGAGACCCAGTACTTC
.,15,many,TRBV11-2,TRBJ2-7,CASSLGGSLTYEQYF,TGTGCCAGCAGCTTAGGTGGGAGCCTTACCTACGAGCAGTACTTC